A selection of T cell receptor beta chains follows, all from one sample in a study of T cell responses to AZD1222 COVID-19 vaccine. The table came from immunoSEQ multiplex PCR; TCRdb's copy has only in-frame clones and leaves some out. This table has roughly 120,000 clones, more than 70% appearing once. The material sequenced was peripheral blood, taken 28 days after the second AZD1222 dose. Every receptor here comes from an adult who received the AZD1222 COVID-19 vaccine. Each CDR3 is given with its conserved first and last residue. D genes are given only for firm matches. Clone sizes are given selectively: once, few, many, or a class where the clone is expanded.

size: -; V: TRBV7-3; J: TRBJ2-5; D: TRBD2; DNA: TGTGCCAGCAGCTTAACAGGGCGCATAGCGGGGGTGGGCCAAGAGACCCAGTACTTC; CDR3: CASSLTGRIAGVGQETQYF
size: -; V: TRBV27; J: TRBJ2-7; D: TRBD2; DNA: TGTGCCAGCAGTTCAAGGGAGGGCTCCTACGAGCAGTACTTC; CDR3: CASSSREGSYEQYF
size: once; V: TRBV28; J: TRBJ1-5; D: -; DNA: TGTGCCAGCAGTTTCGGGAAACCAAAAAACGATCAGCCCCAGCATTTT; CDR3: CASSFGKPKNDQPQHF
size: -; V: TRBV27; J: TRBJ2-7; D: -; DNA: -; CDR3: CASSFGSGQYF
size: -; V: TRBV28; J: TRBJ1-2; D: -; DNA: TGTGCCAGCAGTCTTCCCGGGACGGAAAGACGGGACTATGGCTACACCTTC; CDR3: CASSLPGTERRDYGYTF
size: -; V: TRBV3-1/TRBV3-2; J: TRBJ2-7; D: -; DNA: TGTGCCAGCAGCCAAGATTGGGGGGTCGGAGGCACCTACGAGCAGTACTTC; CDR3: CASSQDWGVGGTYEQYF
size: -; V: TRBV6-2/TRBV6-3; J: TRBJ2-4; D: -; DNA: TGTGCCAGCAGTTACGGGGCAGTGGGTGGGAACATTCAGTACTTC; CDR3: CASSYGAVGGNIQYF
size: -; V: TRBV6-4; J: TRBJ2-1; D: -; DNA: TGTGCCAGCAGTGAGGGGGTAGGGTCCTACAATGAGCAGTTCTTC; CDR3: CASSEGVGSYNEQFF
size: -; V: TRBV7-2; J: TRBJ1-5; D: -; DNA: TGTGCCAGCAGCCCTGACAGGTCCCAGCCCCAGCATTTT; CDR3: CASSPDRSQPQHF
size: -; V: TRBV7-9; J: TRBJ2-1; D: -; DNA: TGTGCCAGCAGCCCTGGACAGACCTCCTACAATGAGCAGTTCTTC; CDR3: CASSPGQTSYNEQFF
size: -; V: TRBV3-1/TRBV3-2; J: TRBJ2-2; D: TRBD2; DNA: TGTGCCAGCAGCCAAGATGTCCGGACTAGGAAATCGAACACCGGGGAGCTGTTTTTT; CDR3: CASSQDVRTRKSNTGELFF
size: -; V: TRBV19; J: TRBJ2-7; D: -; DNA: TGTGCCAGTAGTATGTCTGGGAATAAGCAGTACTTC; CDR3: CASSMSGNKQYF
size: -; V: TRBV24-1; J: TRBJ1-4; D: -; DNA: TGTGCCACCAGTGAGACGGGAGGGTCGGGGCATGAAAAACTGTTTTTT; CDR3: CATSETGGSGHEKLFF
size: -; V: TRBV30; J: TRBJ1-6; D: TRBD1; DNA: TGTGCCTGGGCGGGACAGTTAGACATCACCTATAATTCACCCCTCCACTTT; CDR3: CAWAGQLDITYNSPLHF
size: -; V: TRBV4-3; J: TRBJ2-5; D: -; DNA: TGCGCCAGCAGCCTGAGCGATGGAGAGACCCAGTACTTC; CDR3: CASSLSDGETQYF
size: -; V: TRBV6-5; J: TRBJ2-1; D: TRBD2; DNA: TGTGCCAGCAGTTTGACGGGGGGTTACAATGAGCAGTTCTTC; CDR3: CASSLTGGYNEQFF
size: -; V: TRBV7-2; J: TRBJ1-6; D: -; DNA: TGTGCCAGCAGCTTAGTCTGGGCAGTTAATTCACCCCTCCACTTT; CDR3: CASSLVWAVNSPLHF
size: -; V: TRBV7-9; J: TRBJ1-2; D: TRBD1; DNA: TGTGCCAGCAGCCTCCCCGGGACAGAAGGTCGCTACACCTTC; CDR3: CASSLPGTEGRYTF
size: -; V: TRBV5-1; J: TRBJ2-5; D: TRBD2; DNA: TGCGCCAGCAGCTTGAGGGCTAGCGGGAGATCGGGAGAGACCCAGTACTTC; CDR3: CASSLRASGRSGETQYF
size: -; V: TRBV27; J: TRBJ1-6; D: -; DNA: TGTGCCAGCAGGCGCGCCGGACGGGATGGCTCACCCCTCCACTTT; CDR3: CASRRAGRDGSPLHF
size: -; V: TRBV9; J: TRBJ2-3; D: -; DNA: TGTGCCAGCAGCGTAAAGGGTTCAAAGTCAGATACGCAGTATTTT; CDR3: CASSVKGSKSDTQYF
size: -; V: TRBV4-1; J: TRBJ1-1; D: -; DNA: TGCGCCAGCAGCCGGGTACAGGCGTCGAACACTGAAGCTTTCTTT; CDR3: CASSRVQASNTEAFF
size: -; V: TRBV2; J: TRBJ1-3; D: -; DNA: TGTGCCAGCAGGCCGACAGACTCTGGAAACACCATATATTTT; CDR3: CASRPTDSGNTIYF
size: -; V: TRBV7-3; J: TRBJ1-1; D: -; DNA: TGTGCCAGCAGCAGGGACACTGAAGCTTTCTTT; CDR3: CASSRDTEAFF
size: -; V: TRBV27; J: TRBJ2-3; D: -; DNA: TGTGCCAGCAGTTTATCGACAGATACGCAGTATTTT; CDR3: CASSLSTDTQYF
size: -; V: TRBV7-9; J: TRBJ2-3; D: -; DNA: TGTGCCAGCAGCTTAAGCCTAGCGAGAGATACGCAGTATTTT; CDR3: CASSLSLARDTQYF
size: -; V: TRBV10-3; J: TRBJ1-3; D: -; DNA: TGTGCCATCAAGGGGAACTCTGGAAACACCATATATTTT; CDR3: CAIKGNSGNTIYF
size: -; V: TRBV19; J: TRBJ1-4; D: -; DNA: TGTGCCAGTGGGGGGGTTGCTAATGAAAAACTGTTTTTT; CDR3: CASGGVANEKLFF
size: once; V: TRBV28; J: TRBJ1-2; D: -; DNA: TGTGCCAGCAGTGTGGGACATCAGGGTTATGGCTACACCTTC; CDR3: CASSVGHQGYGYTF
size: -; V: TRBV15; J: TRBJ1-1; D: -; DNA: TGTGCCACCAGCAGAGACAGGGGATGGGACACTGAAGCTTTCTTT; CDR3: CATSRDRGWDTEAFF
size: -; V: TRBV6-5; J: TRBJ1-1; D: -; DNA: TGTGCCAGTCAGGGGCCCGGTGAAGCTTTCTTT; CDR3: CASQGPGEAFF
size: once; V: TRBV7-8; J: TRBJ2-7; D: -; DNA: TGTGCCAGCAGCCTTTCTGTGGCCAGGGGCTACGAGCAGTACTTC; CDR3: CASSLSVARGYEQYF
size: -; V: TRBV7-3; J: TRBJ2-1; D: -; DNA: TGTGCCAGCAGCCCCCTAGGGGTTGAGCAGTTCTTC; CDR3: CASSPLGVEQFF
size: -; V: TRBV2; J: TRBJ1-5; D: TRBD1; DNA: TGTGCCAGCACCCAGACAGGGGGCAATCAGCCCCAGCATTTT; CDR3: CASTQTGGNQPQHF
size: once; V: TRBV20-1; J: TRBJ2-2; D: TRBD2; DNA: TGCAGTGCTAGTCACCTAGCGGGCCTGAACACCGGGGAGCTGTTTTTT; CDR3: CSASHLAGLNTGELFF
size: -; V: TRBV7-9; J: TRBJ1-4; D: -; DNA: TGTGCCAGCAGCAGGCCCCGGGGGGCCCTTCCAAATGAAAAACTGTTTTTT; CDR3: CASSRPRGALPNEKLFF
size: -; V: TRBV7-3; J: TRBJ2-3; D: -; DNA: TGTGCCAGCAGCTTAGCCAGGTTGGATACGCAGTATTTT; CDR3: CASSLARLDTQYF
size: -; V: TRBV6-5; J: TRBJ1-1; D: -; DNA: TGTGCCAGCAGCCGAGGAGGGAGGGACGCTTTCTTT; CDR3: CASSRGGRDAFF
size: -; V: TRBV6-2/TRBV6-3; J: TRBJ2-7; D: TRBD1; DNA: TGTGCCAGCAGTTTCACAGGGGGCGAGCAGTACTTC; CDR3: CASSFTGGEQYF
size: -; V: TRBV7-8; J: TRBJ1-5; D: TRBD1; DNA: TGTGCCAGCAGCCCCGGCTATCCGGGACAGGGGGCTGTGAGCAATCAGCCCCAGCATTTT; CDR3: CASSPGYPGQGAVSNQPQHF
size: -; V: TRBV24-1; J: TRBJ1-2; D: -; DNA: TGTGCCACCAGTGATTTCTCCTATGGCTACACCTTC; CDR3: CATSDFSYGYTF
size: medium-sized; V: TRBV6-5; J: TRBJ1-1; D: -; DNA: TGTGCCAGCAGTAACCGCCCGGGAGGGAACACTGAAGCTTTCTTT; CDR3: CASSNRPGGNTEAFF
size: once; V: TRBV28; J: TRBJ2-5; D: TRBD2; DNA: TGTGCCAGCAGTTTGGGCTTTGTCAGCGGGAGGGCCCGGGAGACCCAGTACTTC; CDR3: CASSLGFVSGRARETQYF
size: -; V: TRBV20-1; J: TRBJ1-2; D: TRBD1; DNA: TGCAGTGCTAGTACAGGGGGCCTCTATGGCTACACCTTC; CDR3: CSASTGGLYGYTF
size: -; V: TRBV3-1/TRBV3-2; J: TRBJ2-7; D: TRBD2; DNA: TGTGCCAGCAGCCGAGGGACTAGCGGGTGGGGCGAGCAGTACTTC; CDR3: CASSRGTSGWGEQYF
size: few; V: TRBV9; J: TRBJ1-1; D: -; DNA: TGTGCCAGCAGCCCCGACGATCCGAACACTGAAGCTTTCTTT; CDR3: CASSPDDPNTEAFF
size: -; V: TRBV9; J: TRBJ2-5; D: TRBD2; DNA: TGTGCCAGCAGCGAAGGAGTAGCGGGAGGCCAAGAGACCCAGTACTTC; CDR3: CASSEGVAGGQETQYF
size: once; V: TRBV6-2/TRBV6-3; J: TRBJ2-7; D: TRBD1; DNA: TGTGCCAGCAGTTACTGGACCCAGGGGGACTACGAGCAGTACTTC; CDR3: CASSYWTQGDYEQYF